This record covers a single T cell receptor (beta chain). How the authors handled the data: Quantification of nucleated cells was approximated via reference gene primer amplification. Only in-frame clones appear in the TCRdb table, and some are missing; sequencing was by immunoSEQ multiplex PCR. The V and J calls and the clone size are those of that table, but D and trimming were determined from the DNA. The profile covers about 140,000 clones, with 70% to 90% appearing a single time and approximately 11% taken by the ten largest. These data originate in a study of blood T cell repertoires in COVID-19. Study in general: The United States, Italy and Spain provided the acute and convalescent COVID-19 samples. PBMCs, B-cell-depleted T cells, or T cells provided the cDNA or gDNA that made up the material.

V gave up 5 bases and J gave up 6 bases; unmatched junction bases: 6. The germline gives CDR1 PRHDT, CDR2 FYEKMQ (reference sequence). CDR3 size: 14 residues. The sample consisted of peripheral blood. The rearrangement joins TRBV13 to TRBJ2-5; TRBD2 aligns across 10 bases. The source of this sequence is a woman older than 75 with acute or convalescent COVID-19. The CDR3 nucleotides are TGTGCCAGCAGCACCGGGACTAGCGTTCAGACCCAGTACTTC. It codes for CASSTGTSVQTQYF.